This record looks at one TCR beta chain sequence and its context. Antigen: not known. This sample stems from a study of blood T cells in healthy people across ages. The V end was cut by 4 bases, the J end by 6 bases, with 16 bases between. Germline CDR1 reads SNHLY; CDR2 reads FYNNEI. The CDR3 runs 15 residues. Next came a second PCR, run for roughly 7 to 12 cycles, which used a sample-barcoded 5' primer along with a J-beta primer mix. TCRdb fed the 5' RACE reads into MiXCR, producing one record per CDR3 protein. The repertoire holds 800,000 to 950,000 distinct CDR3 sequences, with roughly 35% as singletons. Study-level points and caveats: Unsorted PBMCs prevented conclusive naive versus antigen-experienced comparison. When one million T cells were used, diversity estimates were thought to be underestimates.

The sample, about 9.2 milliliters of peripheral blood, was drawn from each donor. This sequence originates from a man between 18 and 29 years old in good health. The V gene is TRBV2, the J gene TRBJ1-5, with D possibly TRBD1 on 5 matching bases. Sequencing was performed on blood. The CDR3 here is CASSVDGASLQPQHF. The CDR3 nucleotides are TGTGCCAGCAGTGTCGATGGGGCGAGCCTTCAGCCCCAGCATTTT.